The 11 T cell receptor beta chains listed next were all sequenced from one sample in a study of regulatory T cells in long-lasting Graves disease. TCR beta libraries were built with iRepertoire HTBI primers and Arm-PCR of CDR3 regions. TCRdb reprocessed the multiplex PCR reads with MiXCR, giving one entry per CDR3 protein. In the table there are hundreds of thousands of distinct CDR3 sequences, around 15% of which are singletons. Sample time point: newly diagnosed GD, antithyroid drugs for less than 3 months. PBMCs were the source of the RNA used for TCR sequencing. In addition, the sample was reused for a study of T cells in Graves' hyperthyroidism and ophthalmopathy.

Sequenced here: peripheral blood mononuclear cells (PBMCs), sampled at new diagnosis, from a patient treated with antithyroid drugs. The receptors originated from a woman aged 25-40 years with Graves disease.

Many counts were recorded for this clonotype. CDR3 in DNA: TGTGCCAGCAGCTTAGAAAGGGGGGATGGCTACACCTTC. Its protein product is CASSLERGDGYTF. This chain uses TRBV7-2 with TRBJ1-2; TRBD1 might be the D (6 bases). Trimming left V 1 base short and J 6 bases short, with 9 bases between. Germline values: CDR1 SGHTA, CDR2 FQGNSA. This CDR3 comprises 13 residues.

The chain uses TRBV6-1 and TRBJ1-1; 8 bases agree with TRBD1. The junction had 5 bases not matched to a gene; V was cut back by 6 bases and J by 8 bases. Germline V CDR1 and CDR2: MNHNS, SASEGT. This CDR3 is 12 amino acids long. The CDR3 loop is CASSQGQVEAFF. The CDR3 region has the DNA TGTGCCAGCAGCCAGGGACAGGTCGAAGCTTTCTTT.

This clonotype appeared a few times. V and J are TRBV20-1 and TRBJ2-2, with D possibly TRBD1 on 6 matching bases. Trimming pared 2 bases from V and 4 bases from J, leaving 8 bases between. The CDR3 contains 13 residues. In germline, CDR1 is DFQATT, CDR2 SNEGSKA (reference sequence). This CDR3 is CSARKDSTGELFF. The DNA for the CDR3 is TGCAGTGCTAGAAAGGACAGCACCGGGGAGCTGTTTTTT.

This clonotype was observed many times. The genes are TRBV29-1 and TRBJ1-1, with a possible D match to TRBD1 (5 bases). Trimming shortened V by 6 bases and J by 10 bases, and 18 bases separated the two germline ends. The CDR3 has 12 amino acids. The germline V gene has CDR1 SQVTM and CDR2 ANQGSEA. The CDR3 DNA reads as TGCAGCGTGGACCCAGGGTGGGTAGGAGCTTTCTTT. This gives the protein CSVDPGWVGAFF.

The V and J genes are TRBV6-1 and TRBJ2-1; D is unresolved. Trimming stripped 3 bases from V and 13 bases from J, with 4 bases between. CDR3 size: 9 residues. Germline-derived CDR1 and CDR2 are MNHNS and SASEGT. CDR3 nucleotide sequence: TGTGCCAGCAGTGAGGCCCAGTTCTTC. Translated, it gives CASSEAQFF.

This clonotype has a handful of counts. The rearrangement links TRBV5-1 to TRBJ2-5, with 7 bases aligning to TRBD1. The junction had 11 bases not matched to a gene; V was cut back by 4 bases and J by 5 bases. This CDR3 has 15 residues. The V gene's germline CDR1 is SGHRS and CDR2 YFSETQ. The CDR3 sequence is CASSQTPGGSETQYF. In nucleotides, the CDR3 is TGCGCCAGCAGCCAAACCCCAGGGGGAAGTGAGACCCAGTACTTC.

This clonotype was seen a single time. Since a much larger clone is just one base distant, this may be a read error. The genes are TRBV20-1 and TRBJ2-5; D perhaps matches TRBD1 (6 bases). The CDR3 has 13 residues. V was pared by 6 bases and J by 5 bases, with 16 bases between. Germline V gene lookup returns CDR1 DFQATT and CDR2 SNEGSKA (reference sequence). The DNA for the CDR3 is TGCAGTGCCAAGACAGGAGGCAAGGAGACCCAGTACTTC. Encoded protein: CSAKTGGKETQYF.

CDR3 loop: CASTRGRTSGANVLTF. The CDR3 DNA is TGTGCCAGTACCCGGGGACGCACCTCTGGGGCCAACGTCCTGACTTTC. V gene TRBV28 combines with J gene TRBJ2-6, with D perhaps matching TRBD1 or TRBD2 (5 bases each). V was clipped by 9 bases and J by 0 bases, with 15 bases between them. Looked up from germline, CDR1 is MDHEN and CDR2 is SYDVKM. There are 16 residues in the CDR3. Drawing the rest from reference TRBV28 and TRBJ2-6, the complete variable domain is DVKVTQSSRYLVKRTGEKVFLECVQDMDHENMFWYRQDPGLGLRLIYFSYDVKMKEKGDIPEGYSVSREKKERFSLILESASTNQTSMYLCASTRGRTSGANVLTFGAGSRLTVL.

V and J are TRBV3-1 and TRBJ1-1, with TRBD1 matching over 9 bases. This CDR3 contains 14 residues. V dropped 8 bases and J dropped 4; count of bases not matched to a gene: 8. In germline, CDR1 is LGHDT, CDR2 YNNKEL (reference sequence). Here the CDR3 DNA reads TGTGCCAGCGTCACCGGGACAGGGCCCACTGAAGCTTTCTTT. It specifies CASVTGTGPTEAFF.

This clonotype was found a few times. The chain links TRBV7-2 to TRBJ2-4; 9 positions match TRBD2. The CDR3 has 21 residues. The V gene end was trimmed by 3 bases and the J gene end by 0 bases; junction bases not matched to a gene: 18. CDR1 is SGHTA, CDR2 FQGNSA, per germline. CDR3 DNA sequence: TGTGCCAGCAGCTTGAGGGGACTGGCGGGGGGGGCGAACTTAGCCAAAAACATTCAGTACTTC. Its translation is CASSLRGLAGGANLAKNIQYF.

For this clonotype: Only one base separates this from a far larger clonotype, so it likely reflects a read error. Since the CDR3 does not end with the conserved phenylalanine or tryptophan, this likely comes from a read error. The DNA of the CDR3 is TGTGCCAGCAGTATCGGGGTTGAAGCTTTCCTT. Its protein is CASSIGVEAFL. The rearrangement links TRBV6-2 or TRBV6-3 to TRBJ1-1; D call uncertain. The germline V gene has CDR1 MNHEY and CDR2 SVGEGT. The CDR3 consists of 11 residues. Deletions cut 5 bases from V and 7 bases from J, with 8 bases between.